These T cell receptor beta chains were read from a single sample in a study of CD8+CD57+ T cells in acquired aplastic anemia. TCRdb re-called the reads through MiXCR, storing one row per CDR3 protein. The data show fewer than 250,000 distinct CDR3 sequences, around 50% seen once. Input material: sorted CD4+, CD8+, or CD8+CD57+ T cells (not recorded which) from PBMCs. These receptors were taken from a human donor in good health, serving as a control. Both conserved end residues are trimmed from each CDR3. Not every row has a clone size; where given, it reads once, few, many or a size class.

v_call	clone_size	j_call	cdr3_length	cdr3_aa
TRBV7-9	once	TRBJ2-1	14	ASSETGTVAYNEQF
TRBV10-3	many	TRBJ1-5	13	AISESDRDNQPQH
TRBV20-1	few	TRBJ2-1	12	SAREGRGYNEQF
TRBV19	once	TRBJ1-2	10	ASTERDYGYT
TRBV7-2	.	TRBJ2-7	13	ASSFDRTSSYEQY
TRBV7-2	.	TRBJ2-3	11	ASLPQTTDTQY
TRBV5-1	.	TRBJ2-5	13	ASSLTTSFQETQY
TRBV4-2	many	TRBJ2-7	14	ASSQVGGTFFNEQY
TRBV12-3/TRBV12-4	.	TRBJ1-2	12	ASSFQGAWYGYT
TRBV7-3	.	TRBJ2-5	12	ASSPYGRAETQY
TRBV12-3/TRBV12-4	.	TRBJ1-2	13	ASSRDGKRGYGYT
TRBV7-3	.	TRBJ2-7	12	ASSPGTGTHEQY
TRBV2	.	TRBJ2-7	11	ASSTGGPYEQY
TRBV20-1	.	TRBJ2-3	12	SASPTSGADTQY
TRBV10-3	many	TRBJ2-3	10	AISRTVDTQY
TRBV10-3	.	TRBJ2-5	15	ASSAGLAGGPGETQY
TRBV25-1	.	TRBJ2-1	14	ASSQLARSSYNEQF
TRBV5-1	.	TRBJ2-2	11	ASSLVGNRELF